Listed below are T cell receptor beta chains from one sample, sequenced in a study of CD4 T cells in relation to SARS-CoV-2 and coronaviruses. Produced via immunoSEQ multiplex PCR; TCRdb's table is partial and in-frame only. Altogether some 65,000 clones are present, 80% to 90% being singletons, with the ten largest covering 1.5% to 2%. Sequenced: memory CD4+ T cells from PBMCs. These receptors originate from a human donor in good health. Both conserved end residues are part of each CDR3. Each record gives: V gene, J gene, clone size, D gene, CDR3 protein, CDR3 DNA. The D gene is left open where the match is weak. A row's size may be missing; if present it is once, few, many or a size class.

TRBV19	TRBJ1-5	NA	NA	CASSIRENQPQHF	TGTGCCAGTAGTATCCGGGAGAATCAGCCCCAGCATTTT
TRBV19	TRBJ1-2	NA	TRBD1	CASSIGRDRAYGYTF	TGTGCCAGTAGTATCGGCCGGGACAGGGCCTATGGCTACACCTTC
TRBV3-1/TRBV3-2	TRBJ1-1	NA	NA	CASSPRGISTEAFF	TGTGCCAGCAGCCCCCGGGGGATTAGCACTGAAGCTTTCTTT
TRBV5-1	TRBJ2-1	NA	TRBD2	CASSLIAGGPYNEQFF	TGCGCCAGCAGCTTGATAGCGGGAGGGCCCTACAATGAGCAGTTCTTC
TRBV13	TRBJ1-4	NA	NA	CASRVTGEKLFF	TGTGCCAGCAGGGTAACCGGAGAAAAACTGTTTTTT
TRBV6-5	TRBJ1-3	NA	NA	CASRLAGARGNTIYF	TGTGCCAGCAGGCTCGCAGGGGCGAGGGGAAACACCATATATTTT
TRBV19	TRBJ1-2	NA	NA	CASSIDPGWDGYTF	TGTGCCAGTAGTATAGATCCAGGGTGGGATGGCTACACCTTC
TRBV18	TRBJ1-3	NA	NA	CASSPSDGSGNTIYF	TGTGCCAGCTCACCATCGGACGGCTCTGGAAACACCATATATTTT
TRBV11-1	TRBJ2-5	NA	NA	CASSGRDTREETPYF	TGTGCCAGCAGCGGCCGGGACACGAGGGAAGAGACCCCCTACTTC
TRBV5-4	TRBJ2-7	once	NA	CASTPGRQGSYEQYF	TGTGCCAGCACCCCGGGACGGCAGGGCTCCTACGAGCAGTACTTC
TRBV19	TRBJ1-5	NA	TRBD1	CASSNGQGNQPQHF	TGTGCCAGTAGTAATGGACAGGGGAATCAGCCCCAGCATTTT
TRBV18	TRBJ1-4	NA	NA	CASSPPGRRDEKLFF	TGTGCCAGCTCACCACCCGGGAGGAGGGATGAAAAACTGTTTTTT
TRBV5-4	TRBJ2-7	NA	NA	CASSFSISSGYSYEQYF	TGTGCCAGCAGCTTTTCTATATCTTCGGGCTACTCCTACGAGCAGTACTTC
TRBV12-5	TRBJ2-1	NA	TRBD1	CARRGQGASYNEQFF	TGTGCTAGGCGCGGACAGGGGGCCTCCTACAATGAGCAGTTCTTC
TRBV7-2	TRBJ2-5	once	TRBD2	CASSLGSGGPQTQYF	TGTGCCAGCAGCTTGGGTAGCGGGGGCCCCCAGACCCAGTACTTC
TRBV28	TRBJ2-6	once	NA	CASSLTGANVLTF	TGTGCCAGCAGTTTAACTGGGGCCAACGTCCTGACTTTC
TRBV10-3	TRBJ1-5	once	NA	CAISESPNQPQHF	TGTGCCATCAGTGAGTCCCCTAATCAGCCCCAGCATTTT
TRBV29-1	TRBJ2-3	NA	NA	CSGGTRTDTQYF	TGCAGCGGGGGAACACGGACAGATACGCAGTATTTT
TRBV3-1/TRBV3-2	TRBJ1-4	NA	NA	CASSRTEGTLTNEKLFF	TGTGCCAGCAGCCGGACAGAAGGGACGTTAACTAATGAAAAACTGTTTTTT
TRBV2	TRBJ1-2	once	NA	CASNRDTRANYGYTF	TGTGCCAGCAACCGGGACACTCGGGCTAACTATGGCTACACCTTC
TRBV7-3	TRBJ2-1	NA	TRBD2	CASSSPESGGRFYNEQFF	TGTGCCAGCAGCTCCCCCGAGTCGGGCGGGAGGTTTTACAATGAGCAGTTCTTC
TRBV7-2	TRBJ1-2	NA	TRBD1	CASSLNQGGYGYTF	TGTGCCAGCAGCTTAAATCAGGGGGGCTATGGCTACACCTTC
TRBV6-5	TRBJ1-2	NA	TRBD1	CASRRGTDYGYTF	TGTGCCAGCAGGCGCGGGACAGACTATGGCTACACCTTC
TRBV7-6	TRBJ2-2	NA	TRBD2	CASSLVLAGNTGELFF	TGTGCCAGCAGCTTAGTACTAGCGGGGAACACCGGGGAGCTGTTTTTT
TRBV28	TRBJ2-1	NA	NA	CASSQSYNEQFF	TGTGCCAGCAGTCAGTCATACAATGAGCAGTTCTTC
TRBV12-3/TRBV12-4	TRBJ2-7	NA	TRBD2	CASSFTSGAEQYF	TGTGCCAGCAGTTTCACTAGCGGAGCCGAGCAGTACTTC
TRBV25-1	TRBJ1-4	NA	TRBD1	CASSPIGTGSNEKLFF	TGTGCCAGCAGTCCTATTGGGACAGGCAGTAATGAAAAACTGTTTTTT
TRBV28	TRBJ2-5	NA	NA	CASTSLGETQYF	TGTGCCAGCACTAGCCTAGGAGAGACCCAGTACTTC
TRBV19	TRBJ1-5	NA	TRBD1	CATGVGPGQGARISNQPQHF	TGTGCCACTGGGGTGGGGCCGGGACAGGGGGCTCGGATAAGCAATCAGCCCCAGCATTTT
TRBV14	TRBJ2-1	NA	TRBD2	CASSYRGRAMYNEQFF	TGTGCCAGCAGCTATCGCGGGAGGGCGATGTACAATGAGCAGTTCTTC
TRBV9	TRBJ1-4	NA	TRBD1	CASSPPGQGNEKLFF	TGTGCCAGCAGCCCACCGGGACAGGGTAATGAAAAACTGTTTTTT
TRBV18	TRBJ1-2	NA	NA	CASSVDRANYGYTF	TGTGCCAGCTCGGTAGACAGAGCAAACTATGGCTACACCTTC
TRBV5-1	TRBJ1-3	NA	NA	CASSLTSGRQDHSGNTIYF	TGCGCCAGCAGCTTGACATCGGGTCGACAGGACCACTCTGGAAACACCATATATTTT
TRBV27	TRBJ1-1	NA	TRBD1	CASSSPHSSGGRTEAFF	TGTGCCAGCAGTTCACCACACTCGTCAGGGGGCCGAACTGAAGCTTTCTTT
TRBV5-1	TRBJ2-3	NA	NA	CASSLGYNTDTQYF	TGCGCCAGCAGCTTAGGCTACAACACAGATACGCAGTATTTT
TRBV9	TRBJ2-2	NA	TRBD1	CASSPTGGAATGELFF	TGTGCCAGCAGCCCAACAGGGGGCGCGGCCACCGGGGAGCTGTTTTTT
TRBV7-9	TRBJ1-1	NA	NA	CASSLEGNTEAFF	TGTGCCAGCAGCTTAGAAGGGAACACTGAAGCTTTCTTT
TRBV7-9	TRBJ1-4	NA	TRBD1	CASSFIGDRGSTNEKLFF	TGTGCCAGCAGCTTTATAGGGGACAGGGGATCGACTAATGAAAAACTGTTTTTT
TRBV10-3	TRBJ2-7	NA	TRBD2	CAISASSGRANEQYF	TGTGCCATCAGCGCCTCTAGCGGGAGGGCCAACGAGCAGTACTTC
TRBV9	TRBJ1-4	NA	NA	CASSLGGGGEKLFF	TGTGCCAGCTCTCTGGGGGGCGGGGGTGAAAAACTGTTTTTT
TRBV7-6	TRBJ2-5	once	TRBD1	CASSFPGQGGETQYF	TGTGCCAGCAGCTTTCCGGGACAGGGTGGGGAGACCCAGTACTTC
TRBV9	TRBJ1-2	NA	NA	CASSVVPDKRDLGYTF	TGTGCCAGCAGCGTCGTCCCGGACAAGAGGGATTTAGGCTACACCTTC
TRBV25-1	TRBJ1-2	NA	NA	CASSEWGEGHGYTF	TGTGCCAGCAGTGAATGGGGGGAAGGTCATGGCTACACCTTC
TRBV18	TRBJ2-3	NA	TRBD1	CASSPYRGITTDTQYF	TGTGCCAGCTCACCTTACAGGGGGATCACCACAGATACGCAGTATTTT
TRBV10-3	TRBJ2-3	NA	TRBD2	CAISRAGSGSDTQYF	TGTGCCATCAGTCGAGCGGGGTCCGGATCAGATACGCAGTATTTT
TRBV19	TRBJ1-1	NA	TRBD1	CASNPGTVNTEAFF	TGTGCCAGTAACCCCGGGACAGTGAACACTGAAGCTTTCTTT
TRBV11-3	TRBJ1-1	few	NA	CASGRQRNTEAFF	TGTGCCAGCGGAAGACAGAGGAACACTGAAGCTTTCTTT
TRBV12-3/TRBV12-4	TRBJ1-5	once	NA	CASSFFGIQPQHF	TGTGCCAGCAGTTTTTTCGGTATTCAGCCCCAGCATTTT
TRBV11-3	TRBJ2-2	few	NA	CASSLGPTGELFF	TGTGCCAGCAGCTTAGGCCCCACCGGGGAGCTGTTTTTT
TRBV5-1	TRBJ1-4	NA	TRBD1	CASSLAPGGATNEKLFF	TGCGCCAGCAGCTTGGCCCCAGGGGGCGCAACTAATGAAAAACTGTTTTTT
TRBV27	TRBJ1-4	NA	TRBD1	CASREGARGLEKLFF	TGTGCCAGCAGGGAGGGTGCCAGGGGGCTTGAAAAACTGTTTTTT
TRBV23-1	TRBJ1-1	NA	NA	CASSHQQRNTEAFF	TGCGCCAGCAGTCACCAACAACGGAACACTGAAGCTTTCTTT
TRBV30	TRBJ2-1	NA	NA	CAWSVPGDEQFF	TGTGCCTGGAGTGTACCAGGGGATGAGCAGTTCTTC